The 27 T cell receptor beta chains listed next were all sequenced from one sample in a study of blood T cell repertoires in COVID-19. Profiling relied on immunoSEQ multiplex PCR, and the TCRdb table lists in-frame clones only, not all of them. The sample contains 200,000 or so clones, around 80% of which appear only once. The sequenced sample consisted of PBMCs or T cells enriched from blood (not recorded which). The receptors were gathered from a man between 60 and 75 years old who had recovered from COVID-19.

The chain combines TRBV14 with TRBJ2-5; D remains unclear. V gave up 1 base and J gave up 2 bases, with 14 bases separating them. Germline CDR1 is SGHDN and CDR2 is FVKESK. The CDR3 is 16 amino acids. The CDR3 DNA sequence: TGTGCCAGCAGCCAAGGGTTCGGCTTCGGGCAAGAGACCCAGTACTTC. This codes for CASSQGFGFGQETQYF. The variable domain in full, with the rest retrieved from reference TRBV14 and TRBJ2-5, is EAGVTQFPSHSVIEKGQTVTLRCDPISGHDNLYWYRRVMGKEIKFLLHFVKESKQDESGMPNNRFLAERTGGTYSTLKVQPAELEDSGVYFCASSQGFGFGQETQYFGPGTRLLVL.

CDR3 nucleotide sequence: TGCGCCAGCAGGAAGGGGGCGACGGGGTCAACTAATGAAAAACTGTTTTTT. It encodes CASRKGATGSTNEKLFF. The chain joins TRBV5-1 to TRBJ1-4, with 7 positions matching TRBD1. The J segment lost 0 bases and the V segment lost 5 bases, leaving 10 bases of the junction unmatched. Germline assignment: CDR1 SGHRS and CDR2 YFSETQ. This CDR3 contains 17 residues.

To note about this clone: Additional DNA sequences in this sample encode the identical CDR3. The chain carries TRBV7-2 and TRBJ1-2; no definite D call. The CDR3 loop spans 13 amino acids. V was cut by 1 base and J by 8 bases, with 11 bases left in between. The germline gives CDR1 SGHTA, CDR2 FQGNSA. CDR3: CASSLEGRRGYTF. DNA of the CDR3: TGTGCCAGCAGCTTAGAAGGGAGGAGGGGCTACACCTTC.

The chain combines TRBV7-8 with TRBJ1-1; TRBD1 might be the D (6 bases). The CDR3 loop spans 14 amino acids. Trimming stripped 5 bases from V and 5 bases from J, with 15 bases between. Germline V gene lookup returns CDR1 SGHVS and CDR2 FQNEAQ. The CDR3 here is CASSLGGAGTEAFF. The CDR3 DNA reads TGTGCCAGCAGCCTGGGGGGGGCGGGTACTGAAGCTTTCTTT.

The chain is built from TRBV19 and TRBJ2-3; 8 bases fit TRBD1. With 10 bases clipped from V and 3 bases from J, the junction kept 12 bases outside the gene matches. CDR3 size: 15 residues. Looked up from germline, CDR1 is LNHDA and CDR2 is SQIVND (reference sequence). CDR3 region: CATNPGRGRTDTQYF. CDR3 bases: TGTGCCACAAATCCTGGCAGGGGGCGTACAGATACGCAGTATTTT. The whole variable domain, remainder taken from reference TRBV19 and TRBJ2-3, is DGGITQSPKYLFRKEGQNVTLSCEQNLNHDAMYWYRQDPGQGLRLIYYSQIVNDFQKGDIAEGYSVSREKKESFPLTVTSAQKNPTAFYLCATNPGRGRTDTQYFGPGTRLTVL.

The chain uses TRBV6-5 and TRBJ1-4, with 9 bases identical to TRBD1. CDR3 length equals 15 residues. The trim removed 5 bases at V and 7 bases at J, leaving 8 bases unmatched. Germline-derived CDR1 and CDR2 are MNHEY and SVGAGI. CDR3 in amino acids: CASSIGTGRSEKLFF. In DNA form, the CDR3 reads TGTGCCAGCAGTATCGGGACAGGGAGAAGTGAAAAACTGTTTTTT.

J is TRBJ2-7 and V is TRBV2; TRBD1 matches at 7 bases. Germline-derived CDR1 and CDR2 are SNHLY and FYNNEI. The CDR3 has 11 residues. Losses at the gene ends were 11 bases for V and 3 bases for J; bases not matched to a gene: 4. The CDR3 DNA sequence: TGTGCCGGAGGACAGGTCTACGAGCAGTACTTC. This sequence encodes CAGGQVYEQYF. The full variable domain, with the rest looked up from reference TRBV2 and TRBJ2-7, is EPEVTQTPSHQVTQMGQEVILRCVPISNHLYFYWYRQILGQKVEFLVSFYNNEISEKSEIFDDQFSVERPDGSNFTLKIRSTKLEDSAMYFCAGGQVYEQYFGPGTRLTVT.

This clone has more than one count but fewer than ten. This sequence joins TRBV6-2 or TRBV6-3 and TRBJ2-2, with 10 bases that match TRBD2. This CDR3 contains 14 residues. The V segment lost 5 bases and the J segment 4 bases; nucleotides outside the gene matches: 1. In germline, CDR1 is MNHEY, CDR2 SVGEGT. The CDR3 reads CASSSGGATGELFF. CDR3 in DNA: TGTGCCAGCAGTAGCGGGGGGGCCACCGGGGAGCTGTTTTTT.

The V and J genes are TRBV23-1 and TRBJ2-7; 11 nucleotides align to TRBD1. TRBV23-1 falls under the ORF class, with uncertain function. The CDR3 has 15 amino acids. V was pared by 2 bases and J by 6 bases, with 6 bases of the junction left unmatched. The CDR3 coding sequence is TGCGCCAGCAGTCAAACCCGGGGGACAGGGGGCGAGCAGTACTTC. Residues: CASSQTRGTGGEQYF.

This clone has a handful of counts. The CDR3 spells CATSDQTGTRAYNEQFF. The CDR3 region has the DNA TGTGCCACCAGTGATCAAACCGGGACTAGGGCCTACAATGAGCAGTTCTTC. The chain has TRBV24-1 and TRBJ2-1; 8 bases fit TRBD2. The germline V gene has CDR1 KGHDR and CDR2 SFDVKD. V shed 3 bases and J 2 bases; nucleotides not matched to a gene: 8. The CDR3 length is 17 residues.

In DNA, the CDR3 is TGTGCCAGCAGCCGCCTAGGTGGTAGCACAGATACGCAGTATTTT. Protein product: CASSRLGGSTDTQYF. The chain employs TRBV7-9 and TRBJ2-3; unclear D gene. This CDR3 spans 15 amino acids. Germline loops: CDR1 SEHNR, CDR2 FQNEAQ (reference sequence). The ends were cut back, 5 bases at V and 0 bases at J, with 12 bases in the middle.

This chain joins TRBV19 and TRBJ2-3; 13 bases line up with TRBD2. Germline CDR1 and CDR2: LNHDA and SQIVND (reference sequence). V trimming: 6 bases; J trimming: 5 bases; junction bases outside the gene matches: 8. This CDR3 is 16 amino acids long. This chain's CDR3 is CASRPTSGGAGDTQYF. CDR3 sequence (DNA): TGTGCCAGTAGGCCCACTAGCGGGGGGGCCGGAGATACGCAGTATTTT.

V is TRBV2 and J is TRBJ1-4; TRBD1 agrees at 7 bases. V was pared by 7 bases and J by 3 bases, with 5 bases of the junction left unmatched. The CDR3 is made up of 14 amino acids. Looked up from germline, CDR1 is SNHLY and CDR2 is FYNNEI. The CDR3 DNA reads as TGTGCCAGCATTGGGACAGCACCTAATGAAAAACTGTTTTTT. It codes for CASIGTAPNEKLFF.

CDR3 protein: CASSIQGQNTEAFF. Written as DNA, the CDR3 is TGCGCCAGCAGCATCCAAGGACAGAACACTGAAGCTTTCTTT. V and J are TRBV5-1 and TRBJ1-1, with D possibly TRBD1 on 5 matching bases. The CDR3 runs 14 residues. Trimming stripped 4 bases from V and 1 base from J, with 11 bases between. CDR1 is SGHRS, CDR2 YFSETQ, per germline. Together with reference TRBV5-1 and TRBJ1-1, the CDR3 gives the full variable domain: KAGVTQTPRYLIKTRGQQVTLSCSPISGHRSVSWYQQTPGQGLQFLFEYFSETQRNKGNFPGRFSGRQFSNSRSEMNVSTLELGDSALYLCASSIQGQNTEAFFGQGTRLTVV.

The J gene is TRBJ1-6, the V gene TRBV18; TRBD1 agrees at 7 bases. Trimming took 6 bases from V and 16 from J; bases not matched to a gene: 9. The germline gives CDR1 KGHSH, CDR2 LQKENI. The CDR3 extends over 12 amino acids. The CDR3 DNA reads TGTGCCAGCTCGGCCTACAGGGGACCTCTCCACTTT. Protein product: CASSAYRGPLHF.

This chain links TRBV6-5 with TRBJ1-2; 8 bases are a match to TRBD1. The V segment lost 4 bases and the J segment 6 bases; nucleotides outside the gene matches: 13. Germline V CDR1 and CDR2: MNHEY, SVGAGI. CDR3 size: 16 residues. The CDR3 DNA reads TGTGCCAGCAGTTCGACCGACCGACAGGGGATCGATGGCTACACCTTC. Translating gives CASSSTDRQGIDGYTF.

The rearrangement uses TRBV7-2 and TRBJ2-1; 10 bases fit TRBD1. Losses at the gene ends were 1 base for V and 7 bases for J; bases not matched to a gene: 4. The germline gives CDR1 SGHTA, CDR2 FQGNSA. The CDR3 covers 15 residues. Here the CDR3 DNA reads TGTGCCAGCAGCTTAGGGGGACAGGGGCGGAATGAGCAGTTCTTC. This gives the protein CASSLGGQGRNEQFF. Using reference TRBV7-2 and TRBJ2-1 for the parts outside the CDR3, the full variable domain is GAGVSQSPSNKVTEKGKDVELRCDPISGHTALYWYRQSLGQGLEFLIYFQGNSAPDKSGLPSDRFSAERTGGSVSTLTIQRTQQEDSAVYLCASSLGGQGRNEQFFGPGTRLTVL.

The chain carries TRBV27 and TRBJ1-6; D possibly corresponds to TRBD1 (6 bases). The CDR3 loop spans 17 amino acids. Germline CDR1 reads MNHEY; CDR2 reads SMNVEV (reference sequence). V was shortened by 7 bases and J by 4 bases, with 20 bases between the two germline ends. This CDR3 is CASKTETGGGYNSPLHF. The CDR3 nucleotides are TGTGCCAGCAAAACAGAGACAGGCGGCGGATATAATTCACCCCTCCACTTT.

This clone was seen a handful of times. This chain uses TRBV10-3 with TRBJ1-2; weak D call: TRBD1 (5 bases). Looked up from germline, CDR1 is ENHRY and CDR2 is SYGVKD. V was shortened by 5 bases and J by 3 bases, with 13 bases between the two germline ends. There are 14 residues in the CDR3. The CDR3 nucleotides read TGTGCCATCAGTAGGGAGGGAGGGGACTATGGCTACACCTTC. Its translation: CAISREGGDYGYTF.

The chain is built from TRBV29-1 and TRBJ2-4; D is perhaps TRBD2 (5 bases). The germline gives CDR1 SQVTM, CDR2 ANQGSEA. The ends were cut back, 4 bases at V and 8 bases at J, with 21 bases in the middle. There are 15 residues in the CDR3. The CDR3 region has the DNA TGCAGCGTTGGGATGGCAGGAGGTTTTGGGGACATTCAGTACTTC. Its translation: CSVGMAGGFGDIQYF.

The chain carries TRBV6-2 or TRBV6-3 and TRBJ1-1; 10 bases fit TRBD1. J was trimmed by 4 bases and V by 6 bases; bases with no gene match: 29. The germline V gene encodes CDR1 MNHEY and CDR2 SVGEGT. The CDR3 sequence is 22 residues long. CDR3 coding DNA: TGTGCCAGCAGCCACCGGGGGGGGAACCCGGGACAGGGGAGCCGGGGCGGCACTGAAGCTTTCTTT. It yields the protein CASSHRGGNPGQGSRGGTEAFF.

DNA for the CDR3: TGTGCCAGCACTACCTTCGGGGTGCCCAACTATGGCTACACCTTC. This codes for CASTTFGVPNYGYTF. The J gene is TRBJ1-2, the V gene TRBV2; no definite D call. V lost 7 bases to trimming and J lost 2 bases, with 17 bases between them. Germline-derived CDR1 and CDR2 are SNHLY and FYNNEI. CDR3 length equals 15 residues. Using reference TRBV2 and TRBJ1-2 for the parts outside the CDR3, the full variable domain is EPEVTQTPSHQVTQMGQEVILRCVPISNHLYFYWYRQILGQKVEFLVSFYNNEISEKSEIFDDQFSVERPDGSNFTLKIRSTKLEDSAMYFCASTTFGVPNYGYTFGSGTRLTVV.

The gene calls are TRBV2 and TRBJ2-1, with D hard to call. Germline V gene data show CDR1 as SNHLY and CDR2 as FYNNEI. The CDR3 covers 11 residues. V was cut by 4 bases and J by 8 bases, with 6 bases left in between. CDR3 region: CASSAVYEQFF. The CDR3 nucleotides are TGTGCCAGCAGTGCAGTCTATGAGCAGTTCTTC.

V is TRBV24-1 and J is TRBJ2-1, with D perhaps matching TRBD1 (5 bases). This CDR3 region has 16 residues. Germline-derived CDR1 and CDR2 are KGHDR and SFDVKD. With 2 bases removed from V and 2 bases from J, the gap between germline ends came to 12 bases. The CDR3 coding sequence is TGTGCCACCAGTGATTCCCAAGGGGCGGCCTACAATGAGCAGTTCTTC. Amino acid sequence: CATSDSQGAAYNEQFF.

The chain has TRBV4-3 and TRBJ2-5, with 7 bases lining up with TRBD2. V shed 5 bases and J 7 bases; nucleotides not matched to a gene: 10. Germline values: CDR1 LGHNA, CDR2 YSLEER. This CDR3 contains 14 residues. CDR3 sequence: CASSSQRGGGTQYF. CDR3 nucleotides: TGCGCCAGCAGCAGCCAGCGGGGTGGCGGGACCCAGTACTTC.

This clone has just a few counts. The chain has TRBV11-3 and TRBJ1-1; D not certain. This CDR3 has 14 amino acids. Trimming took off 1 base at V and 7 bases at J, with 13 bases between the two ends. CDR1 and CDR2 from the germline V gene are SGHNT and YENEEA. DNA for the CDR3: TGTGCCAGCAGCTTAGGGGCGTACGGGGATGAAGCTTTCTTT. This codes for CASSLGAYGDEAFF.

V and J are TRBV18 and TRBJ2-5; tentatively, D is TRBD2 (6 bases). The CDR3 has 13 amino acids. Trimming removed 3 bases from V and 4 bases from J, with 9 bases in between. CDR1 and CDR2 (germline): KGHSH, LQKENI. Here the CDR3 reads CASSPGRGETQYF. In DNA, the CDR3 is TGTGCCAGCTCACCTGGGCGGGGAGAGACCCAGTACTTC.